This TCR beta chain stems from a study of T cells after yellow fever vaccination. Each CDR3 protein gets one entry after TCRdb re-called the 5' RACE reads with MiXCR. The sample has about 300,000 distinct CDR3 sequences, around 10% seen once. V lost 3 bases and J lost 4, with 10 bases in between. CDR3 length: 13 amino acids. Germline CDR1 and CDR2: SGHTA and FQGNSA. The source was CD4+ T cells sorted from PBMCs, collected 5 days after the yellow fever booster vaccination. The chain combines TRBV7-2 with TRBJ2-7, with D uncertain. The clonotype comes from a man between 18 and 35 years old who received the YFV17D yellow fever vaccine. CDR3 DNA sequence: TGTGCCAGCAGCTTCGAGGAAGGGTACGAGCAGTACTTC. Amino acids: CASSFEEGYEQYF.